This entry describes one T cell receptor beta chain. The data were produced by immunoSEQ multiplex PCR, yet TCRdb's version contains in-frame clones alone and is incomplete. The sample records about 220,000 clones, about four fifths being singletons. Enrollees, about 18 to 100 years old, lived in 24 US areas. This sample was taken from a study of blood T cell repertoires in COVID-19. As for the study in general: Acute-phase and convalescent COVID-19 samples originated in the United States, Italy and Spain. T cells, B-cell-depleted T cells, or PBMCs supplied cDNA or gDNA.

CDR3 length: 18 residues. V dropped 0 bases and J dropped 0 bases, with 12 bases sitting between them. Germline assignment: CDR1 LNHNV and CDR2 YYDKDF (reference sequence). The chain carries TRBV15 and TRBJ1-6; D remains unclear. The source of this sequence is a woman aged 55-70 years who had recovered from COVID-19. Specimen: PBMCs or T cells enriched from blood (not recorded which). In DNA, the CDR3 is TGTGCCACCAGCAGAGATTCGGCGGAGAGCTCCTATAATTCACCCCTCCACTTT. Translated: CATSRDSAESSYNSPLHF. Together with reference TRBV15 and TRBJ1-6, the CDR3 gives the full variable domain: DAMVIQNPRYQVTQFGKPVTLSCSQTLNHNVMYWYQQKSSQAPKLLFHYYDKDFNNEADTPDNFQSRRPNTSFCFLDIRSPGLGDTAMYLCATSRDSAESSYNSPLHFGNGTRLTVT.